What follows describes a single T cell receptor beta chain. This CDR3 comprises 17 residues. CDR1 is LGHDT and CDR2 is YNNKEL in the germline V gene (reference sequence). V gave up 5 bases and J gave up 2 bases, with 21 bases separating them. The data derive from a study of blood T cell repertoires in COVID-19. Study context: Nucleic acid was either cDNA or gDNA, and it came from T cells, B-cell-depleted T cells, or PBMCs.

Repertoires were generated with immunoSEQ multiplex PCR, while TCRdb's copy carries only in-frame clones and drops some. The data hold about 170,000 clones, with almost 85% observed a single time. Sequenced material: peripheral blood. The TCR was taken from a woman older than 75 with acute or convalescent COVID-19. The V gene is TRBV3-1 (or the pseudogene TRBV3-2), the J gene TRBJ1-1; tentative D call: TRBD1 (5 bases). Written as DNA, the CDR3 is TGTGCCAGCAGCGGGGGGGGGACGGTCCGGCGAAACACTGAAGCTTTCTTT. As protein: CASSGGGTVRRNTEAFF.